This record looks at one T cell receptor (beta chain) sequence and its context. This CDR3 region has 16 residues. Germline CDR1 and CDR2: SGHRS and YFSETQ. Trimming removed 0 bases from V and 5 bases from J; junction bases left unmatched: 8. The data were obtained in a study of technical replicates of blood from several donors. Clones were read by immunoSEQ multiplex PCR, and TCRdb kept only the in-frame ones, dropping some. The top ten clones hold about 3.9% of a sample with over 55,000 clones, around 91% of them seen once. Sequenced sample: PBMCs. The chain couples TRBV5-1 to TRBJ1-1, with 9 bases fitting TRBD1. The sequence was obtained from a human donor in good health. Some clones in this sample may be carry-over from other donors' samples. DNA of the CDR3: TGCGCCAGCAGCTTGGAAACAGGGGGCAAAGGGACTGAAGCTTTCTTT. Residues: CASSLETGGKGTEAFF. The whole variable domain, filled in from reference TRBV5-1 and TRBJ1-1, reads KAGVTQTPRYLIKTRGQQVTLSCSPISGHRSVSWYQQTPGQGLQFLFEYFSETQRNKGNFPGRFSGRQFSNSRSEMNVSTLELGDSALYLCASSLETGGKGTEAFFGQGTRLTVV.